A single sample gave rise to the 28 T cell receptor beta chains below, sequenced in a study of T cells in Graves' hyperthyroidism and ophthalmopathy (dated by TCRdb to about 2019). Receptor amplification or capture employed multiplex PCR. Sequenced using an Illumina HiSeq 2000. Amplification of TCR beta CDR3 regions was carried out from RNA transcripts. The first round of RT-PCR for the TCR CDR3 was performed with the HTBI primer set and the Qiagen OneStep RT-PCR kit. In TCRdb, the public reads were trimmed at Q25 with fastp and aligned with MiXCR, with productive beta chains retained. Rows with one shared CDR3 protein collapse into an entry with the most common genes and DNA. The sample table holds approximately 300,000 distinct CDR3 sequences, of which approximately 16% were seen once. In total, the top ten clones hold approximately 33% of the sample. Sequencing input: blood. Source of these receptors: a man aged 25 to 40 with Graves' hyperthyroidism.

The genes are TRBV4-2 and TRBJ2-1; 10 bases match TRBD2. The CDR3 loop spans 17 amino acids. The germline CDR1 and CDR2 sequences are LGHNA and YNFKEQ. V dropped 0 bases and J dropped 8; count of bases not matched to a gene: 10. This CDR3 reads CASSQEASGSLYDEQFF. The CDR3 nucleotides read TGTGCCAGCAGCCAAGAGGCTAGCGGGAGTTTGTATGATGAGCAGTTCTTC.

Here the CDR3 reads CASSLRASGRVRRYNEQYF. In DNA form, the CDR3 reads TGTGCCAGCAGTTTGAGGGCTAGCGGGAGGGTGCGTCGGTACAACGAGCAGTACTTC. V usage is TRBV12-3 or TRBV12-4 and J usage is TRBJ2-7; 12 bases align to TRBD2. Trimming took 3 bases from V and 5 from J; bases not matched to a gene: 17. The CDR3 runs 19 residues.

This chain links TRBV19 with TRBJ2-1; TRBD1 matches 7 bases. With V trimmed by 6 bases and J by 8 bases, 19 bases remained unmatched. The CDR3 totals 17 residues. The germline CDR1 and CDR2 sequences are LNHDA and SQIVND (reference sequence). This CDR3 reads CASRNRGRLSTVDEQFF. DNA for the CDR3: TGTGCCAGTAGAAACAGGGGCCGGTTATCGACTGTGGATGAGCAGTTCTTC.

The chain uses TRBV11-3 and TRBJ2-1, with 13 bases fitting TRBD2. Losses at the gene ends were 5 bases for V and 4 bases for J; bases not matched to a gene: 5. The CDR3 sequence is 16 residues long. Germline loops: CDR1 SGHNT, CDR2 YENEEA. The DNA for the CDR3 is TGTGCCAGCAGCCTTGGGACTAGCGGGGTTTACAATGAGCAGTTCTTC. Translated: CASSLGTSGVYNEQFF.

The chain carries TRBV7-9 and TRBJ1-5, with D perhaps matching TRBD1 (5 bases). The germline CDR1 and CDR2 sequences are SEHNR and FQNEAQ (reference sequence). There are 14 residues in the CDR3. V was trimmed by 5 bases and J by 2 bases, leaving 10 bases between them. The CDR3 sequence: CASSRGTGNQPQHF. The DNA of the CDR3 is TGTGCCAGCAGCCGGGGGACCGGCAATCAGCCCCAGCATTTT.

This clonotype was seen at least ten times. The chain has TRBV11-2 and TRBJ2-7; 7 positions agree with TRBD2. This CDR3 contains 14 residues. The junction had 7 bases not matched to a gene; V was cut back by 8 bases and J by 0 bases. Per the germline V gene, CDR1 is SGHAT and CDR2 is FQNNGV. The CDR3 reads CASSRGVSSYEQYF. The DNA of the CDR3 is TGTGCCAGCTCCCGGGGGGTCAGCTCCTACGAGCAGTACTTC.

This clonotype showed up many times. The V and J genes are TRBV11-2 and TRBJ2-7; TRBD2 is a possible D gene (6 bases). Germline values: CDR1 SGHAT, CDR2 FQNNGV. V lost 0 bases, J lost 7 bases, and 10 bases lay in between. There are 13 residues in the CDR3. The CDR3 DNA sequence: TGTGCCAGCAGCTTAGATGGGGGGAAAGAGCAGTACTTC. This encodes CASSLDGGKEQYF.

The CDR3 bases are TGTGCCAGCTCACCGGCGGCACCGGGCTCTGGGGCCAACGTCCTGACTTTC. Protein sequence: CASSPAAPGSGANVLTF. The chain carries TRBV18 and TRBJ2-6; unclear D gene. Germline CDR1 is KGHSH and CDR2 is LQKENI. V was cut by 3 bases and J by 0 bases, with 12 bases left in between. This CDR3 spans 17 amino acids.

This clonotype was picked up many times. The CDR3 DNA reads TGTGCCAGCAGCGGGGAGGAAGCTACGCAGTATTTT. This encodes CASSGEEATQYF. The V call is TRBV11-2, the J call TRBJ2-3; perhaps TRBD2 as D (6 bases). CDR1 is SGHAT, CDR2 FQNNGV, per germline. Trimming stripped 5 bases from V and 8 bases from J, with 11 bases between. The CDR3 contains 12 residues.

This clonotype turned up a few times. This rearrangement joins TRBV25-1 to TRBJ1-2; D ambiguous. The CDR3 loop spans 11 amino acids. Germline CDR1 is MGHDK and CDR2 is SYGVNS. V lost 3 bases, J lost 8 bases, and 7 bases lay in between. CDR3 amino acids: CASSDLGGYTF. CDR3 bases: TGTGCCAGCAGTGACCTGGGAGGCTACACCTTC.

This sequence joins TRBV15 and TRBJ2-3; TRBD1 agrees at 12 bases. Germline CDR1 LNHNV, CDR2 YYDKDF (reference sequence). V trimming: 9 bases; J trimming: 3 bases; junction bases outside the gene matches: 4. The CDR3 contains 14 residues. CDR3: CATRDRGRTDTQYF. The CDR3 coding sequence is TGTGCCACACGGGACAGGGGGCGAACAGATACGCAGTATTTT.

This clonotype was found many times. The chain uses TRBV11-2 and TRBJ2-1; 14 positions agree with TRBD2. Germline-derived CDR1 and CDR2 are SGHAT and FQNNGV. This CDR3 has 16 amino acids. V lost 2 bases and J lost 10; bases outside the gene matches: 7. The CDR3 nucleotides read TGTGCCAGCAGCTTATTGGGACTAGCGGGAGATGGGGAGCAGTTCTTC. Translated, it gives CASSLLGLAGDGEQFF.

This clonotype occurred a few times. V gene TRBV20-1 combines with J gene TRBJ2-1; D remains ambiguous. The CDR3 spans 11 residues. Germline values: CDR1 DFQATT, CDR2 SNEGSKA (reference sequence). V lost 0 bases, J lost 9 bases, and 6 bases lay in between. The DNA of the CDR3 is TGCAGTGCTAGAGATAAACTTGAGCAGTTCTTC. Translating gives CSARDKLEQFF.

The V call is TRBV10-1, the J call TRBJ2-3; tentatively, D is TRBD2 (5 bases). V was pared by 2 bases and J by 0 bases, with 6 bases between. This CDR3 spans 14 amino acids. Germline CDR1 WNHNN, CDR2 SYGVQD (reference sequence). The CDR3 DNA reads as TGCGCCAGCAGTGAGCAGCGGAGCACAGATACGCAGTATTTT. Residues: CASSEQRSTDTQYF.

There are many counts of this clonotype. The gene calls are TRBV20-1 and TRBJ2-3; D is possibly TRBD2 (6 bases). Trimming removed 2 bases from V and 4 bases from J, with 13 bases in between. Germline V gene lookup returns CDR1 DFQATT and CDR2 SNEGSKA (reference sequence). The CDR3 loop spans 14 amino acids. CDR3 nucleotides: TGCAGTGCTAGACGGGGGAGTAGCGCAGATACGCAGTATTTT. Its translation is CSARRGSSADTQYF.

This clonotype was seen at least ten times. The chain has TRBV5-1 and TRBJ1-2; 11 bases are shared with TRBD1. Unmatched junction bases numbered 3, after V lost 2 bases and J lost 6 bases. CDR1 SGHRS and CDR2 YFSETQ come from the germline V gene. The CDR3 is 14 residues long. The CDR3 DNA sequence: TGCGCCAGCAGCTTTTGGACAGGGGGCGATGGCTACACCTTC. This encodes CASSFWTGGDGYTF.

This clonotype came up many times. The V gene is TRBV2, the J gene TRBJ1-1, with 7 bases fitting TRBD1. The J segment lost 4 bases and the V segment lost 5 bases, leaving 7 bases of the junction unmatched. This CDR3 has 14 amino acids. CDR1 is SNHLY and CDR2 is FYNNEI in the germline V gene. The CDR3 spells CASSQQGSATEAFF. The CDR3 bases are TGTGCCAGCAGTCAACAGGGGTCGGCCACTGAAGCTTTCTTT.

This chain uses TRBV12-3 or TRBV12-4 with TRBJ1-1; 7 positions agree with TRBD1. CDR3 length: 15 amino acids. The trim removed 3 bases at V and 1 base at J, leaving 5 bases unmatched. The CDR3 sequence: CASSFPGGGNTEAFF. Written as DNA, the CDR3 is TGTGCCAGCAGTTTCCCAGGGGGTGGGAACACTGAAGCTTTCTTT.

The sample holds many counts of this clonotype. This chain joins TRBV9 and TRBJ2-7; D possibly uses TRBD1 or TRBD2 (5 bases each). V gave up 4 bases and J gave up 0 bases, with 14 bases separating them. This CDR3 has 15 amino acids. CDR1 and CDR2 (germline): SGDLS, YYNGEE. The CDR3 protein is CASSCRDLTSYEQYF. For the CDR3, the DNA is TGTGCCAGCAGCTGCCGGGACCTGACCTCCTACGAGCAGTACTTC.

This clonotype was picked up a small number of times. This rearrangement joins TRBV7-9 to TRBJ2-1; D is undetermined. CDR1 is SEHNR and CDR2 is FQNEAQ in the germline V gene (reference sequence). The CDR3 consists of 14 residues. Deletions cut 7 bases from V and 0 bases from J, with 10 bases between. The CDR3 region is CASNSASSYNEQFF. CDR3 nucleotide sequence: TGTGCCAGCAACTCCGCGAGCTCCTACAATGAGCAGTTCTTC.

The chain uses TRBV9 and TRBJ2-5; D is ambiguous. With 1 base removed from V and 4 bases from J, the gap between germline ends came to 11 bases. The germline CDR1 and CDR2 sequences are SGDLS and YYNGEE. The CDR3 has 14 amino acids. CDR3 in amino acids: CASSVQSAAETQYF. The CDR3, as DNA: TGTGCCAGCAGCGTACAGTCGGCGGCAGAGACCCAGTACTTC.

This clonotype was detected ten times or more. V usage is TRBV20-1 and J usage is TRBJ2-7; no reliable D call. Trimming pared 3 bases from V and 2 bases from J, leaving 20 bases between. This CDR3 is built from 16 residues. The V gene's germline CDR1 is DFQATT and CDR2 SNEGSKA (reference sequence). This CDR3 reads CSASPAAGWAAYEQYF. In nucleotides, the CDR3 is TGCAGTGCTAGCCCGGCTGCTGGTTGGGCCGCCTACGAGCAGTACTTC.

This clonotype was detected many times. The rearrangement links TRBV5-1 to TRBJ2-7; tentative D call: TRBD2 (5 bases). This CDR3 region has 13 residues. In germline, CDR1 is SGHRS, CDR2 YFSETQ. With 0 bases removed from V and 6 bases from J, the gap between germline ends came to 10 bases. The CDR3 protein is CASSLGGSVEQYF. The DNA of the CDR3 is TGCGCCAGCAGCTTGGGAGGGAGTGTCGAGCAGTACTTC.

The V gene is TRBV28, the J gene TRBJ1-3, with 9 bases fitting TRBD1. V lost 8 bases and J lost 5; bases outside the gene matches: 4. There are 13 residues in the CDR3. Germline V lookup: CDR1 MDHEN, CDR2 SYDVKM. Here the CDR3 reads CASVTGGRNTIYF. The CDR3 DNA follows: TGTGCCAGCGTCACAGGGGGCCGAAACACCATATATTTT.

Only a few counts were recorded for this clonotype. The gene calls are TRBV7-8 and TRBJ2-6; D remains unclear. Trimming removed 1 base from V and 0 bases from J, with 4 bases in between. The CDR3 totals 15 residues. CDR1 is SGHVS and CDR2 is FQNEAQ in the germline V gene. The CDR3 region has the DNA TGTGCCAGCAGCTTAGGGTTCTCTGGGGCCAACGTCCTGACTTTC. Amino acid sequence: CASSLGFSGANVLTF.

The table lists this clonotype with many counts. The chain joins TRBV12-3 or TRBV12-4 to TRBJ2-1; no firm D call. The CDR3 has 16 amino acids. Trimming removed 5 bases from V and 4 bases from J, with 18 bases in between. The CDR3 sequence is CASSILPGSYYNEQFF. CDR3 DNA: TGTGCCAGCAGTATTTTACCCGGGTCTTATTACAATGAGCAGTTCTTC.

This clonotype was counted many times. This chain connects TRBV5-1 to TRBJ1-4; D may be TRBD1 (5 bases). This CDR3 has 14 amino acids. Germline values: CDR1 SGHRS, CDR2 YFSETQ. Trimming took off 3 bases at V and 8 bases at J, with 14 bases between the two ends. CDR3 sequence (DNA): TGCGCCAGCAGCTCCCGTGGGGGAGGGGAAAAACTGTTTTTT. Translation gives CASSSRGGGEKLFF. Combining the CDR3 with reference TRBV5-1 and TRBJ1-4 gives the whole variable domain KAGVTQTPRYLIKTRGQQVTLSCSPISGHRSVSWYQQTPGQGLQFLFEYFSETQRNKGNFPGRFSGRQFSNSRSEMNVSTLELGDSALYLCASSSRGGGEKLFFGSGTQLSVL.

The rearrangement joins TRBV5-4 to TRBJ2-2; the D is unclear. Looked up from germline, CDR1 is SGHNT and CDR2 is YYREEE (reference sequence). This CDR3 spans 13 amino acids. V was pared by 0 bases and J by 6 bases, with 6 bases between. Here the CDR3 DNA reads TGTGCCAGCAGCTTGGTTCCGGCCGGGGAGCTGTTTTTT. Translation: CASSLVPAGELFF.